This T cell receptor beta chain was obtained from a study of blood T cell repertoires in COVID-19. As for the study in general: T cells, B-cell-depleted T cells, or PBMCs supplied cDNA or gDNA.

Repertoires were generated with immunoSEQ multiplex PCR, while TCRdb's copy carries only in-frame clones and drops some. Among 220,000 or so clones, about 86% were seen once, and the ten largest hold about 2.3%. The TCR was taken from an older woman with acute or convalescent COVID-19. Sequencing input: peripheral blood.

The CDR3 DNA sequence: TGTGCCAGCAGCCAAGACCCTGGGACAGCCTACGAGCAGTACTTC. Amino acids: CASSQDPGTAYEQYF. The J gene is TRBJ2-7, the V gene TRBV14, with 7 bases identical to TRBD1. Germline CDR1 and CDR2: SGHDN and FVKESK. The CDR3 length is 15 residues. The V gene end was trimmed by 0 bases and the J gene end by 2 bases; junction bases not matched to a gene: 4.